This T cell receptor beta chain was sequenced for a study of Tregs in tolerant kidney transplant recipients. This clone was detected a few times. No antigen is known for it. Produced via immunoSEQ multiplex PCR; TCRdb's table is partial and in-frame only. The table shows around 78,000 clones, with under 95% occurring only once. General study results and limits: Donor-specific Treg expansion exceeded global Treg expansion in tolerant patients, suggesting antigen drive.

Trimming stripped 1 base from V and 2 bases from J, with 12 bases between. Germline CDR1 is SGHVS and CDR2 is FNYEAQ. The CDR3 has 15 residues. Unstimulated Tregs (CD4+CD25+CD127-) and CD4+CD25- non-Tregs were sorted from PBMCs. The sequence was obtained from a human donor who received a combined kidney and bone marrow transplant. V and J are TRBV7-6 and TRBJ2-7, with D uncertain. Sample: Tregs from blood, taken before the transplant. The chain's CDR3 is CASSLEHGGAYEQYF. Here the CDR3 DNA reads TGTGCCAGCAGCTTAGAGCACGGTGGAGCCTACGAGCAGTACTTC.